In this sample, the clone carrying this T cell receptor beta chain turned up once. Its matching antigen is unknown. The CDR3 length is 17 residues. Unique molecular identifier tags were affixed to discrete cDNA molecules. TCRdb independently ran MiXCR on the 5' RACE reads; one entry per CDR3 protein. This sample has about 55,000 distinct CDR3 sequences, with under 15% found just once. The sample originates from a study of early T cells in non-severe SARS-CoV-2 infection. Background on the study: Chains from this unsorted whole-blood bulk RNA could not be paired. Study outcomes and limitations: VDJdb-based matching was biased toward anti-spike CD8 responses and missed private and CD4 specificities.

V is TRBV12-2 and J is TRBJ1-6; no check of the table's D call, TRBD1, against the DNA was made. TRBV12-2 is a listed pseudogene. The source of this sequence is an adult who was a healthcare worker with PCR-confirmed SARS-CoV-2 infection or an uninfected control (not recorded which). The sequences come from whole blood, collected at baseline. Here the CDR3 DNA reads TGTGCAAGTCGCTCCCACACGATGGGGGACAGGGGTTCACCCCTCCACTTT. Protein product: CASRSHTMGDRGSPLHF.